Sequencing of this T cell receptor (beta chain) was carried out in a study of Ad26.COV2.S vaccination and SARS-CoV-2 variants. Findings and caveats of the study: Using TCR breadth and depth analyses may have led to underestimated total T cell responses. Reportedly, spike-specific CD8+ and CD4+ T cell responses achieved substantial breadth once vaccination had taken place.

As to treatment: approximately 18 received Ad26.COV2.S at low or high dose, single or two shots; roughly 5 received placebo; per-sample allocation not given. On day 63 after the first injection, vaccine and placebo recipients gave samples. Wuhan-strain spike was delivered by a replication-incompetent Ad26 vector. The assay was immunoSEQ multiplex PCR, and TCRdb's table has in-frame clones only and misses some. The data hold some 250,000 clones, with approximately 90% observed a single time. V lost 3 bases to trimming and J lost 0 bases, with 5 bases between them. CDR3 length: 13 residues. Per the germline V gene, CDR1 is SGHNT and CDR2 is YENEEA. On this clone itself: Its antigen is not known.

The specimen was peripheral blood, collected in a trial of Ad26.COV2.S vaccine versus placebo. The genes are TRBV11-3 and TRBJ1-1; D ambiguous. This receptor was taken from a person between 18 and 65 years old who received the Ad26.COV2.S COVID-19 vaccine or a placebo. The CDR3 DNA sequence: TGTGCCAGCAGCTTGACCGTGAACACTGAAGCTTTCTTT. This codes for CASSLTVNTEAFF.